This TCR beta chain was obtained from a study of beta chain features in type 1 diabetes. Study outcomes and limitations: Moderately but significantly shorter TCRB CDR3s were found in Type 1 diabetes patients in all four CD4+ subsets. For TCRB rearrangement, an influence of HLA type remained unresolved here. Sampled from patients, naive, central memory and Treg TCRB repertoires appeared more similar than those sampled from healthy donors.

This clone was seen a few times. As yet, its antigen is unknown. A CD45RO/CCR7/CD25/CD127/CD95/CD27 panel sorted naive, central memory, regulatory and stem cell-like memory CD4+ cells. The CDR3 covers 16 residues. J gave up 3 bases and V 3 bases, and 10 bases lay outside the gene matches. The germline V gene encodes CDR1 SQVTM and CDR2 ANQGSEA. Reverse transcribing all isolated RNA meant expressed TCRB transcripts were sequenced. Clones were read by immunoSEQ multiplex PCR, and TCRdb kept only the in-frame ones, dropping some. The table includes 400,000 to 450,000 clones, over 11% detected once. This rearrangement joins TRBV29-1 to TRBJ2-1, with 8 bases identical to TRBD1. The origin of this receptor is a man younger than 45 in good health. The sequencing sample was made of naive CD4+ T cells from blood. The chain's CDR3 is CSVDSPTGDLYNEQFF. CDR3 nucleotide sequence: TGCAGCGTTGACTCACCGACAGGGGACCTCTACAATGAGCAGTTCTTC.